What follows is one T cell receptor (beta chain) and its context. The antigen is not known. In the library, individual cDNA molecules carried attached unique molecular identifiers. Using its own MiXCR run on the 5' RACE reads, TCRdb lists one record per CDR3 protein. The sample lists just under 85,000 distinct CDR3 sequences, about 10% occurring once. The data were taken from a study of early T cells in non-severe SARS-CoV-2 infection. The wider study: The study sequenced bulk RNA from unsorted whole blood, with chains unpaired. Study results and caveats: In VDJdb matching, anti-spike CD8 responses were favored while private and CD4 specificities went missing.

The V end lost 5 bases, the J end lost 2 bases, and 12 bases lay between the germline ends. This CDR3 spans 14 amino acids. The receptor comes from an adult who was a healthcare worker with PCR-confirmed SARS-CoV-2 infection or an uninfected control (not recorded which). The genes are TRBV12-3 or TRBV12-4 and TRBJ2-5, with D possibly being TRBD1 or TRBD2 (5 bases each). The specimen was whole blood, collected at baseline. The CDR3 DNA reads TGTGCCAGCAGTCCGGGACCGCTACAAGAGACCCAGTACTTC. It encodes CASSPGPLQETQYF.